This T cell receptor beta chain was recorded in a study of CD8+ T cells in alopecia areata. Extracted RNA was reverse transcribed into cDNA, the sequencing template. Libraries were prepared by immunoSEQ multiplex PCR; TCRdb keeps only in-frame clonotypes and omits some of them. The sample lists 85,000 to 110,000 clones; approximately 84% were seen once. Sample treatment: oral pan-JAK inhibitor, 5-10 mg twice daily. Notes on the study in general: Amid tofacitinib therapy, many expanded lesional clones stayed present in scalp and blood.

CDR1 GTSNPN and CDR2 SVGIG come from the germline V gene (reference sequence). The CDR3 is 12 residues long. J lost 4 bases, V lost 8 bases, and 8 bases had no gene match. This clone has only one observation. As yet, its antigen is unknown. The specimen comprised CD8+ T cells sorted from blood, sampled between weeks 30 and 35, from a patient treated with tofacitinib. The genes are TRBV30 and TRBJ2-7, with TRBD2 identical over 7 bases. The sequence came from a human donor with alopecia areata. The CDR3 DNA follows: TGTGCCCGAAGGGAGGGAGTATACGAGCAGTACTTC. Its translation: CARREGVYEQYF.